Each of the 10 T cell receptor beta chains below was sequenced from the same sample in a study of human T cells and chemical hapten exposure (dated by TCRdb to the early 2020s). The library came from RACE. These reads were obtained on a NextSeq 500. TCRdb reprocessing: public reads trimmed at Q25 with fastp, clones called with MiXCR, in-frame beta chains kept. Rows are unified per CDR3 protein, each entry keeping the most common DNA and genes. This sample has more than 300,000 distinct CDR3 sequences in its table, and 4% to 6% of those were observed once. Just over 2.5% of the sample lies in the top ten. The sample's time point label, decoded: pre-sensitization, week 0. What this sample's treatment or condition label stands for: therapeutic diphenylcyclopropenone sensitization with weekly scalp DPC. This specimen was whole blood, taken in connection with sensitization to the hapten diphenylcyclopropenone (DPC). These receptors originate from a woman aged 45-59 years with alopecia areata. Some clones in this sample may be carry-over from other donors' samples.

This clonotype came up many times. The rearrangement links TRBV7-2 to TRBJ2-6; no firm D call. The germline V gene encodes CDR1 SGHTA and CDR2 FQGNSA. The V and J ends lost 2 bases and 0 bases respectively, with 5 bases between them. CDR3 length equals 15 residues. The CDR3 sequence is CASSLLVSGANVLTF. The CDR3 DNA is TGTGCCAGCAGCTTATTGGTCTCTGGGGCCAACGTCCTGACTTTC.

J is TRBJ2-3 and V is TRBV18; possible D gene TRBD2, 6 bases. CDR1 is KGHSH, CDR2 LQKENI, per germline. Trimming cost V 3 bases and J 0 bases, with 13 bases left between them. This CDR3 has 16 amino acids. CDR3 loop: CASSPLSGGSTDTQYF. The CDR3 nucleotides are TGTGCCAGCTCACCCCTAAGTGGGGGGAGCACAGATACGCAGTATTTT.

The table lists this clonotype with a few counts. The chain joins TRBV28 to TRBJ2-1, with D possibly matching TRBD2 (5 bases). V dropped 6 bases and J dropped 2 bases, with 8 bases sitting between them. The CDR3 runs 13 residues. In germline, CDR1 is MDHEN, CDR2 SYDVKM. CDR3 sequence reads: CASRGGPYNEQFF. Written as DNA, the CDR3 is TGTGCCAGCAGGGGCGGGCCCTACAATGAGCAGTTCTTC. The full variable domain, in which reference TRBV28 and TRBJ2-1 provide the parts outside the CDR3, is DVKVTQSSRYLVKRTGEKVFLECVQDMDHENMFWYRQDPGLGLRLIYFSYDVKMKEKGDIPEGYSVSREKKERFSLILESASTNQTSMYLCASRGGPYNEQFFGPGTRLTVL.

This clonotype was detected many times. The rearrangement links TRBV29-1 to TRBJ2-5; D call uncertain. The CDR3 is 12 residues long. V dropped 1 base and J dropped 7 bases, with 10 bases sitting between them. Per germline, CDR1 SQVTM and CDR2 ANQGSEA. The CDR3: CSVEGPSATQYF. Written as DNA, the CDR3 is TGCAGCGTTGAAGGTCCTTCGGCGACCCAGTACTTC.

This clonotype was seen at least ten times. The J gene is TRBJ2-1, the V gene TRBV3-1; 12 positions agree with TRBD1. Germline V gene sequence: CDR1 LGHDT, CDR2 YNNKEL (reference sequence). This CDR3 comprises 16 residues. After removal of 6 bases from V and 6 bases from J, the junction contained 9 bases not matched to a gene. CDR3 residues: CASRPGQGAITNEQFF. Here the CDR3 DNA reads TGTGCCAGCAGGCCGGGACAGGGGGCGATAACCAATGAGCAGTTCTTC.

This clonotype was counted only a few times. The chain is built from TRBV12-5 and TRBJ2-2; tentative D call: TRBD1 (5 bases). CDR1 LGHNT and CDR2 FRNRAP come from the germline V gene. The CDR3 runs to 15 residues. Trimming took off 5 bases at V and 5 bases at J, with 15 bases between the two ends. In DNA, the CDR3 is TGTGCTAGTGGTACTTACCTAGGGGTAACCGGGGAGCTGTTTTTT. Its protein product is CASGTYLGVTGELFF.

V is TRBV25-1 and J is TRBJ2-7, with D possibly matching TRBD2 (6 bases). The CDR3 consists of 14 residues. V shed 7 bases and J shed 1 base, with 14 bases lying between them. Germline V gives CDR1 MGHDK, CDR2 SYGVNS. The chain's CDR3 is CASTGGGLSYEQYF. As DNA, the CDR3 is TGTGCCAGCACCGGGGGAGGTTTATCCTACGAGCAGTACTTC.

This clonotype was seen a few times. The rearrangement uses TRBV20-1 and TRBJ1-2, with D perhaps matching TRBD1 (6 bases). The CDR3 sequence is 13 residues long. The V end was cut by 7 bases, the J end by 1 base, with 13 bases between. Germline V gene sequence: CDR1 DFQATT, CDR2 SNEGSKA (reference sequence). CDR3 sequence reads: CSVVTDSNYGYTF. CDR3 nucleotides: TGCAGTGTGGTAACGGACAGTAACTATGGCTACACCTTC.

This clonotype has just a few counts. The chain carries TRBV20-1 and TRBJ1-5, with 9 bases lining up with TRBD1. V lost 5 bases, J lost 9 bases, and 11 bases stayed unmatched. Germline assignment: CDR1 DFQATT and CDR2 SNEGSKA (reference sequence). This CDR3 comprises 14 residues. Here the CDR3 DNA reads TGCAGTGCTGGGGACAGGGCGCAACGCAGGCCCCAGCATTTT. This codes for CSAGDRAQRRPQHF.

This clonotype was counted a few times. The V call is TRBV5-1, the J call TRBJ2-7; 10 bases fit TRBD2. Germline loops: CDR1 SGHRS, CDR2 YFSETQ. There are 15 residues in the CDR3. Trimming at V came to 4 bases and at J to 3 bases, leaving 7 bases not matched to a gene. This CDR3 is CASSPLAGEYYEQYF. In DNA, the CDR3 is TGCGCCAGCAGCCCGCTAGCGGGAGAATACTACGAGCAGTACTTC.